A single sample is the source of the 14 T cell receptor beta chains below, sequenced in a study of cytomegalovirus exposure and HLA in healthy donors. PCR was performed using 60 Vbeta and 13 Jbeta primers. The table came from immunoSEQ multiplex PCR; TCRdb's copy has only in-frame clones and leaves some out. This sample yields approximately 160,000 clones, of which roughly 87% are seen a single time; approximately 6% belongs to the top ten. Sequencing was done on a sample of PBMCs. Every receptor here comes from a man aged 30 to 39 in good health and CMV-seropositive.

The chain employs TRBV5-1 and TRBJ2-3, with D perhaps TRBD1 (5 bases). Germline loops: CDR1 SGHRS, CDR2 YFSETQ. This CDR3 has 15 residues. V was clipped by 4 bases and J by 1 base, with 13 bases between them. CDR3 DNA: TGCGCCAGCAGCATCCAGGGCGGAGGCACAGATACGCAGTATTTT. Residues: CASSIQGGGTDTQYF.

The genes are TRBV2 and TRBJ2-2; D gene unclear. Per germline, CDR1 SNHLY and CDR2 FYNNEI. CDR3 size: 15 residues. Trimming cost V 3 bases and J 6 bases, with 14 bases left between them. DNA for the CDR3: TGTGCCAGCAGTGATTCGACTCCAGCTTCCGGGGAGCTGTTTTTT. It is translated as CASSDSTPASGELFF.

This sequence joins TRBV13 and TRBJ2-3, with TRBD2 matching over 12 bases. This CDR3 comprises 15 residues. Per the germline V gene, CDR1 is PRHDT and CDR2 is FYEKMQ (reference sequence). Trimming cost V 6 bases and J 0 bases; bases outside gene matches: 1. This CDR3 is CASRLAGGSTDTQYF. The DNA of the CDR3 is TGTGCCAGCAGGCTAGCGGGAGGGAGCACAGATACGCAGTATTTT.

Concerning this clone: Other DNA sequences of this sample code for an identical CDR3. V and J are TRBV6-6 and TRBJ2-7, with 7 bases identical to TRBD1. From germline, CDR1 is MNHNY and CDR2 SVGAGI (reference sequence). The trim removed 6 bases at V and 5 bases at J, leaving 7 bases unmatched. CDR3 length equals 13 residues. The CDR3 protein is CASSGQETHEQYF. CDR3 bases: TGTGCCAGCAGCGGACAGGAGACCCACGAGCAGTACTTC.

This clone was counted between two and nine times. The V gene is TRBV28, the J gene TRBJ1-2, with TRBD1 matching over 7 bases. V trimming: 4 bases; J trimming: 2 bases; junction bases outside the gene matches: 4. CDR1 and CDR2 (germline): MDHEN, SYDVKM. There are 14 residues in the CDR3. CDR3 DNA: TGTGCCAGCAGTTCACAGGGGATAAACTATGGCTACACCTTC. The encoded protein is CASSSQGINYGYTF.

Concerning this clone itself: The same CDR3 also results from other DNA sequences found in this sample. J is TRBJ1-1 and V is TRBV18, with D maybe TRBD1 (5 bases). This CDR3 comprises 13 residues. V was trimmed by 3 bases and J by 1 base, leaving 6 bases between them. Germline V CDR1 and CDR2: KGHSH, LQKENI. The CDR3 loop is CASSPGQNTEAFF. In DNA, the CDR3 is TGTGCCAGCTCACCCGGACAGAACACTGAAGCTTTCTTT.

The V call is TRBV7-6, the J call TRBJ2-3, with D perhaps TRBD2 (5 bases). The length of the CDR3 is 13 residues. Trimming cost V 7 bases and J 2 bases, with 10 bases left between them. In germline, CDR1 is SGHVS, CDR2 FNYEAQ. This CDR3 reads CASTGGNTDTQYF. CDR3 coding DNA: TGTGCCAGCACCGGAGGAAACACAGATACGCAGTATTTT.

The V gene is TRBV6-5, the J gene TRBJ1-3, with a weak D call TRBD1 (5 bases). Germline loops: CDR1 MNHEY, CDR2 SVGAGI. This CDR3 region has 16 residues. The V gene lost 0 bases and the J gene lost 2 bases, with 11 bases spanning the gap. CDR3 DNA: TGTGCCAGCAGTTACTCGGGGGGGACGACTGGAAACACCATATATTTT. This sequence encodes CASSYSGGTTGNTIYF.

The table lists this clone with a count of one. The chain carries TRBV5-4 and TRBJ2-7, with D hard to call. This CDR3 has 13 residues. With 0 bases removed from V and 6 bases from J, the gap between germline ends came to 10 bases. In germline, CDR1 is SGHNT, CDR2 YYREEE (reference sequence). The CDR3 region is CASSLAPSLEQYF. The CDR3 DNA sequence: TGTGCCAGCAGCTTGGCCCCTAGTCTCGAGCAGTACTTC.

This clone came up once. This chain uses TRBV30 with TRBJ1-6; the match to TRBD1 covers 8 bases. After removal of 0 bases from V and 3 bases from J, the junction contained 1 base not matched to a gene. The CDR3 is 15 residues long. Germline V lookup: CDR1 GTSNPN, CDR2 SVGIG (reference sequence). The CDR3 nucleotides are TGTGCCTGGAGTGTTACAGGGGGCTATAATTCACCCCTCCACTTT. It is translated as CAWSVTGGYNSPLHF.

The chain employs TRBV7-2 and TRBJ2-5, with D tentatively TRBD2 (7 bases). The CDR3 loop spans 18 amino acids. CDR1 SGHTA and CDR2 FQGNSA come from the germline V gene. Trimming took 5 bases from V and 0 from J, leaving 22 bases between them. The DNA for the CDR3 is TGTGCCAGCAGCCTACCCCCGGGGGGCCGGGGATACCAAGAGACCCAGTACTTC. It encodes CASSLPPGGRGYQETQYF.

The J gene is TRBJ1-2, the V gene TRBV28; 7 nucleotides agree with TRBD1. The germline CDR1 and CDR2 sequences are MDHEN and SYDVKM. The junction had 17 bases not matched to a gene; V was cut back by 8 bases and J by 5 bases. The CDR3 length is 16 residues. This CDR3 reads CASVEGRGERGYGYTF. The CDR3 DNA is TGTGCCAGCGTCGAGGGCAGGGGGGAGAGGGGATATGGCTACACCTTC.

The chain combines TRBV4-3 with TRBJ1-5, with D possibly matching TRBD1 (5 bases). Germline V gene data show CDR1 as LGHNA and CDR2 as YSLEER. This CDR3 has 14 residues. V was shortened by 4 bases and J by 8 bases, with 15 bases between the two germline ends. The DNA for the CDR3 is TGCGCCAGCAGCCGGTCGTTCGCGGGGGAGCCCCAGCATTTT. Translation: CASSRSFAGEPQHF.

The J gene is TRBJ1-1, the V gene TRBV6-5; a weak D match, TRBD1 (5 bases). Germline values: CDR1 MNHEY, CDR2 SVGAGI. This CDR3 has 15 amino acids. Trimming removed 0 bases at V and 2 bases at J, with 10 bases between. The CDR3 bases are TGTGCCAGCAGTTACTCCGAGACAGCAAACACTGAAGCTTTCTTT. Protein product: CASSYSETANTEAFF.